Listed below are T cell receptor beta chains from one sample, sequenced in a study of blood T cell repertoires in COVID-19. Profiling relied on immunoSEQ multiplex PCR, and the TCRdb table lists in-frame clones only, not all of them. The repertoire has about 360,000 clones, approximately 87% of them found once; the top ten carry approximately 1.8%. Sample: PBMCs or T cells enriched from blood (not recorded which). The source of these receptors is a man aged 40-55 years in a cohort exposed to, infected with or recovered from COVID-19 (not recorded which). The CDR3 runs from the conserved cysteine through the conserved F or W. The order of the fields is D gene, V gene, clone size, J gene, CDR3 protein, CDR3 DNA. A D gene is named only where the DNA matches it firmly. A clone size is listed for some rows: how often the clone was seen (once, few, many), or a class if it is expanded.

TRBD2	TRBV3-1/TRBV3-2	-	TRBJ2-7	CASSPSEASGTYF	TGTGCCAGCAGCCCCTCAGAGGCTAGCGGGACGTACTTC
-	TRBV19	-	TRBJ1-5	CASSMYPGVGQPQHF	TGTGCCAGTAGTATGTACCCAGGGGTAGGACAGCCCCAGCATTTT
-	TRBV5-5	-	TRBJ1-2	CASSLAGPRTDYGYTF	TGTGCCAGCAGCTTGGCCGGTCCAAGAACAGACTATGGCTACACCTTC
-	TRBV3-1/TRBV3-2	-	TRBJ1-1	CASSPGGNTEAFF	TGTGCCAGCAGCCCTGGCGGGAACACTGAAGCTTTCTTT
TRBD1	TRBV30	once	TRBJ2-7	CAWGQGPTYEQYF	TGTGCCTGGGGACAGGGCCCCACCTACGAGCAGTACTTC
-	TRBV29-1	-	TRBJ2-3	CSDELAHTQYF	TGCAGCGATGAGCTAGCCCATACGCAGTATTTT
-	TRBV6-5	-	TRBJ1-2	CASRTTDYGYTF	TGTGCCAGCAGGACGACAGACTATGGCTACACCTTC
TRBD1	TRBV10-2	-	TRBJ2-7	CASSRTGPSYEQYF	TGCGCCAGCAGTAGGACAGGTCCCTCCTACGAGCAGTACTTC
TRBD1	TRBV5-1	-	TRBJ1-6	CASSLEGGVNSPLHF	TGCGCCAGCAGCTTGGAAGGGGGCGTGAATTCACCCCTCCACTTT
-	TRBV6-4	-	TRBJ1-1	CASSDLDSRKRMNTEAFF	TGTGCCAGCAGTGACCTAGACAGTCGTAAGAGGATGAACACTGAAGCTTTCTTT
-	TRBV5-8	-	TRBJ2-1	CASSHSGLSYNEQFF	TGTGCCAGCAGCCACAGCGGGCTCTCCTACAATGAGCAGTTCTTC
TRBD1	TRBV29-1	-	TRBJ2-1	CSVEGGTERYNEQFF	TGCAGCGTTGAAGGGGGGACAGAACGATACAATGAGCAGTTCTTC
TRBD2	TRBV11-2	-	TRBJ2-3	CASSPVPRLAATQYF	TGTGCCAGCAGCCCGGTCCCCAGACTAGCTGCTACGCAGTATTTT
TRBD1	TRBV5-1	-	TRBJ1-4	CASSPWRPGGAEKLFF	TGCGCCAGCAGCCCCTGGAGGCCAGGGGGTGCTGAAAAACTGTTTTTT
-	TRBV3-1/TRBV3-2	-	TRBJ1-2	CASSQTYLTDYGYTF	TGTGCCAGCAGCCAGACCTACTTGACAGACTATGGCTACACCTTC
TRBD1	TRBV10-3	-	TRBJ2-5	CAISEGQGGRETQYF	TGTGCCATCAGTGAGGGACAGGGCGGCCGAGAGACCCAGTACTTC
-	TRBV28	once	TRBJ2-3	CASVRGGAGDTQYF	TGTGCCAGCGTACGTGGGGGGGCGGGAGATACGCAGTATTTT
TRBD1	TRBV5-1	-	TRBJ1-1	CASSGQGVGNTEAFF	TGCGCCAGCAGTGGACAGGGGGTTGGGAACACTGAAGCTTTCTTT
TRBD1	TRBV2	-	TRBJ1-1	CASSDQGAVNTEAFF	TGTGCCAGCAGTGACCAGGGGGCCGTGAACACTGAAGCTTTCTTT
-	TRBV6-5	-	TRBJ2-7	CASRGPYEQYF	TGTGCCAGCAGGGGCCCCTACGAGCAGTACTTC
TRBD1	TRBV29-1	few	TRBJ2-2	CSVEMTGGRTGELFF	TGCAGCGTTGAAATGACAGGGGGACGCACCGGGGAGCTGTTTTTT
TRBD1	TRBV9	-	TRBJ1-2	CASSVSPGQGYGYTF	TGTGCCAGCAGCGTAAGTCCCGGACAGGGCTATGGCTACACCTTC
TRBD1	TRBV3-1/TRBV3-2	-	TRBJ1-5	CASSHRGDQPQHF	TGTGCCAGCAGCCACAGGGGGGATCAGCCCCAGCATTTT
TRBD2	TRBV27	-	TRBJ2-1	CASSLIAGGPHNEQFF	TGTGCCAGCAGTTTGATAGCGGGAGGGCCCCACAATGAGCAGTTCTTC
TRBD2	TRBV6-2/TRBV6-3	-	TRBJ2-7	CASSYSMGLAGDSQYF	TGTGCCAGCAGTTACTCGATGGGACTAGCGGGAGATTCGCAGTACTTC
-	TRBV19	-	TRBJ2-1	CASSIGGGREALRYNEQFF	TGTGCCAGTAGTATAGGGGGGGGCAGGGAGGCCCTAAGGTACAATGAGCAGTTCTTC
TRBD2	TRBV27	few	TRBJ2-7	CASSITPLGSGGIQQYF	TGTGCCAGCAGTATAACCCCTCTGGGTAGCGGGGGGATCCAGCAGTACTTC
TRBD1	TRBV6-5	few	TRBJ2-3	CASSYGGQEADTQYF	TGTGCCAGCAGTTACGGGGGACAGGAGGCAGATACGCAGTATTTT
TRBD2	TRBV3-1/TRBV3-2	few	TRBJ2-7	CASSRGTIAYEQYF	TGTGCCAGCAGCCGGGGGACTATCGCTTACGAGCAGTACTTC
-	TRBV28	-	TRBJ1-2	CASSLVGRYGYTF	TGTGCCAGCAGTTTAGTTGGGAGATATGGCTACACCTTC
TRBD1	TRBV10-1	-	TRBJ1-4	CASSPGQGNEKLFF	TGCGCCAGCAGTCCGGGACAGGGTAATGAAAAACTGTTTTTT
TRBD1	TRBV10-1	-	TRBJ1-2	CASSDGTAYGYTF	TGCGCCAGCAGTGATGGGACAGCCTATGGCTACACCTTC
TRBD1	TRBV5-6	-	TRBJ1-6	CASSNTGGNSPLHF	TGTGCCAGCAGCAATACAGGGGGGAATTCACCCCTCCACTTT
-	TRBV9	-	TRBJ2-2	CASSVDGHLTGELFF	TGTGCCAGCAGCGTAGATGGACATCTCACCGGGGAGCTGTTTTTT
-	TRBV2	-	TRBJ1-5	CASREYEALGQPQHF	TGTGCCAGCAGGGAATACGAGGCTTTGGGTCAGCCCCAGCATTTT
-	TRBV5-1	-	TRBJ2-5	CASSLGLRTEQETQYF	TGCGCCAGCAGCTTGGGTCTTAGGACAGAGCAAGAGACCCAGTACTTC
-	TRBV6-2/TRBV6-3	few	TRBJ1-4	CASSYSDRSHSEKLFF	TGTGCCAGCAGTTACTCTGACAGATCCCATTCGGAAAAACTGTTTTTT
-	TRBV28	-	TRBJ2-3	CASSLKLTQYF	TGTGCCAGCAGTTTAAAACTCACGCAGTATTTT
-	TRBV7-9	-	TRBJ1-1	CASSPRVRANEDTEAFF	TGTGCCAGCAGCCCCCGTGTGAGGGCCAATGAGGACACTGAAGCTTTCTTT
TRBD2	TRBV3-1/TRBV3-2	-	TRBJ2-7	CASSSAGGPYEQYF	TGTGCCAGCAGCTCAGCGGGAGGGCCTTACGAGCAGTACTTC
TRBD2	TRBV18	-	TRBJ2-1	CASSPQRTSGRSVNEQFF	TGTGCCAGCTCACCCCAGAGGACTAGCGGGAGGAGTGTGAATGAGCAGTTCTTC
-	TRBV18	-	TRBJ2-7	CASSPRAGNSYEQYF	TGTGCCAGCTCACCACGGGCAGGAAACTCCTACGAGCAGTACTTC
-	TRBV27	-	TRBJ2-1	CASSLQGGNEQFF	TGTGCCAGCAGTTTACAGGGCGGAAATGAGCAGTTCTTC
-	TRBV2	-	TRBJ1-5	CASRSGPGGNQPQHF	TGTGCCAGTAGATCCGGGCCAGGGGGCAATCAGCCCCAGCATTTT
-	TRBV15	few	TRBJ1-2	CATSRDSGFGGYTF	TGTGCCACCAGCAGAGATTCGGGGTTCGGCGGCTACACCTTC
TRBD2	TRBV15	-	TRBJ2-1	CATSKGREGRVAEQFF	TGTGCCACCAGCAAGGGGCGGGAGGGCCGCGTTGCTGAGCAGTTCTTC
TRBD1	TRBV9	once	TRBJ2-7	CASRPGTGGMGEQYF	TGTGCCAGCAGACCCGGGACAGGGGGAATGGGGGAGCAGTACTTC
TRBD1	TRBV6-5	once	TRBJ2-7	CASRTQGAYEQYF	TGTGCCAGCAGGACACAGGGGGCCTACGAGCAGTACTTC